The rows below give T cell receptor beta chains drawn from one sample of a study of blood T cell repertoires in COVID-19. Sequencing was performed with immunoSEQ multiplex PCR; in TCRdb, only in-frame clones are kept and a portion is missing. The data hold about 210,000 clones, with 88% observed a single time. What was sequenced was peripheral blood. Receptor source: a man aged 35-49 years with acute or convalescent COVID-19. CDR3s include the opening cysteine and the closing phenylalanine or tryptophan. Rows give clone size only sometimes, using once, few, many, or a class for an expanded clone.

clone_size	v_call	j_call	cdr3_aa
NA	TRBV2	TRBJ2-6	CASSGTGHSGANVLTF
NA	TRBV28	TRBJ1-5	CASSFGARGRVGQPQHF
NA	TRBV9	TRBJ2-7	CASSVGPGGARSAYEQYF
NA	TRBV27	TRBJ2-7	CASSLFGFSSYEQYF
NA	TRBV12-3/TRBV12-4	TRBJ2-7	CASMTSGTYEQYF
NA	TRBV4-1	TRBJ1-4	CASSQDVRGRGEKLFF
NA	TRBV18	TRBJ1-4	CASSPSQASATNEKLFF
NA	TRBV4-1	TRBJ1-1	CASSQAFLTGSTEAFF
few	TRBV7-8	TRBJ2-7	CASSLPRLAGSYEQYF
NA	TRBV29-1	TRBJ2-1	CSVGASGPNEQFF
NA	TRBV29-1	TRBJ1-4	CSVEDPAGAVFEKLFF
NA	TRBV7-8	TRBJ2-1	CASSLVTRNEQFF
NA	TRBV10-1	TRBJ2-5	CASSPGTGRMETQYF
NA	TRBV3-1/TRBV3-2	TRBJ2-1	CASSRFSVEQFF
NA	TRBV28	TRBJ2-7	CASSWYRWSSYEQYF
NA	TRBV29-1	TRBJ1-4	CSVRGGTNEKLFF
NA	TRBV24-1	TRBJ2-1	CATSDDSPGQGYNEQFF
NA	TRBV5-6	TRBJ2-7	CASSWAMGGEQYF
NA	TRBV6-5	TRBJ1-5	CASRPGGIQPQHF
NA	TRBV7-8	TRBJ2-1	CASSSPRLIAGGQFF
once	TRBV27	TRBJ1-1	CASSIGVITEAFF
NA	TRBV19	TRBJ1-5	CASSIFSGTGFNQPQHF
NA	TRBV4-3	TRBJ1-1	CASSQGPGVSTEAFF
NA	TRBV27	TRBJ1-1	CASRLRVMNTEAFF
NA	TRBV5-1	TRBJ1-4	CASSASGRVANEKLFF
once	TRBV5-6	TRBJ2-7	CASSRDPGDEQYF
NA	TRBV5-1	TRBJ1-2	CASSSLNRGTNYGYTF
NA	TRBV28	TRBJ1-2	CASSPPGGRGGYTF
NA	TRBV19	TRBJ1-5	CASGVGQVNQPQHF
NA	TRBV3-1/TRBV3-2	TRBJ2-7	CASSHLLAGGTLEQYF
NA	TRBV27	TRBJ1-2	CASSSYMGTGINYGYTF
NA	TRBV5-1	TRBJ2-5	CASRLSTGDAETQYF
once	TRBV14	TRBJ1-2	CASSRDRGIHGYTF
few	TRBV19	TRBJ2-7	CASSTDRGYEQYF
NA	TRBV5-4	TRBJ1-2	CASSFDRGLGYTF
once	TRBV5-1	TRBJ2-7	CASSLEPGVSEQYF
NA	TRBV6-5	TRBJ1-2	CATNGRAGGYTF
NA	TRBV15	TRBJ2-5	CATSRARRPQETQYF
NA	TRBV6-5	TRBJ2-7	CASSPRDRGYEQYF
NA	TRBV7-8	TRBJ1-1	CASSPREGGEAFF
NA	TRBV7-2	TRBJ1-1	CASGLNRLNTEAFF
NA	TRBV30	TRBJ2-7	CAWRPGLLSYEQYF
once	TRBV18	TRBJ2-3	CASSPGRSTDTQYF
NA	TRBV28	TRBJ2-3	CASSSPSGRAADTQYF
once	TRBV7-9	TRBJ1-2	CASSLGGSTRIYGYTF
NA	TRBV12-3/TRBV12-4	TRBJ2-1	CASSVGTAEQFF
NA	TRBV5-4	TRBJ2-5	CASSFPQGQGLQETQYF
NA	TRBV7-2	TRBJ1-2	CASSLDPSNYGYTF
NA	TRBV6-5	TRBJ2-1	CASRQTAPGDNEQFF
NA	TRBV27	TRBJ1-1	CASSFIGGLNTEAFF
NA	TRBV27	TRBJ2-7	CASSYRGRNSYEQYF
NA	TRBV2	TRBJ1-5	CASTSTTDHSNQPQHF
NA	TRBV19	TRBJ2-7	CASSISASGVTYEQYF
NA	TRBV13	TRBJ1-2	CASSLDTRGGYTF